The clone carrying this TCR beta chain occurred many times. No antigen is known for it. The CDR3 covers 16 residues. In germline, CDR1 is SGHRS, CDR2 YFSETQ. J lost 2 bases, V lost 3 bases, and 10 bases had no gene match. The sample comes from a study of CD8 T cells in ankylosing spondylitis. Overall study results and limits: Clones linked to the disease showed a CD8+ phenotype. They occurred at relatively low frequencies in peripheral blood. A TCR beta motif of roughly eight highly homologous variants seemed to mark ankylosing spondylitis blood. Disease-associated clones were reportedly significantly overrepresented in matched ankylosing spondylitis synovial fluid.

Quantitative barcoded 5'-RACE was used to prepare TCR beta libraries. One entry per CDR3 protein, called by TCRdb with MiXCR from the 5' RACE reads. Here the sample spans hundreds of thousands of distinct CDR3 sequences, about 10% being singletons. The gene calls are TRBV5-1 and TRBJ1-2; 7 nucleotides line up with TRBD1. Sequenced: blood, either unsorted or a sorted T cell fraction (not recorded which). This sequence was found in a male donor with ankylosing spondylitis or in good health (not recorded which). The CDR3 nucleotides read TGCGCCAGCAGCTCCCCCGGGACAGAATTAAACTATGGCTACACCTTC. It yields the protein CASSSPGTELNYGYTF.